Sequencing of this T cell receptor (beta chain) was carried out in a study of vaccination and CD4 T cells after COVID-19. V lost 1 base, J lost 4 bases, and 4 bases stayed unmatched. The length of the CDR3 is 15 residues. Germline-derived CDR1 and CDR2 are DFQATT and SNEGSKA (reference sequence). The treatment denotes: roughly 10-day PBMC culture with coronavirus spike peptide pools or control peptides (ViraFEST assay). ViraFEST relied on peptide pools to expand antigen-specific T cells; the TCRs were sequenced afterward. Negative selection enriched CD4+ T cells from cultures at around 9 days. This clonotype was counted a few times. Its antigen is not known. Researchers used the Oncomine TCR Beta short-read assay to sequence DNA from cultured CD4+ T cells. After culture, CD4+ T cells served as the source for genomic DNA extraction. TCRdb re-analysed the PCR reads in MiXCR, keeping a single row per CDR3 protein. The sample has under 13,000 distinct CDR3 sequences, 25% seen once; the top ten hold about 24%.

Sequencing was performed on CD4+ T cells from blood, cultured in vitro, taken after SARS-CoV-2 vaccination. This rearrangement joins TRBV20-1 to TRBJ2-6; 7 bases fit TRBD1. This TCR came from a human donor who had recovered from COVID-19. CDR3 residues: CSARVTGAGANVLTF. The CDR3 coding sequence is TGCAGTGCTAGAGTCACAGGGGCCGGGGCCAACGTCCTGACTTTC.